This entry features one T cell receptor (beta chain) sequence. The antigen is undetermined. The CDR3 spans 14 residues. The V and J ends lost 7 bases and 1 base respectively, with 14 bases between them. Germline CDR1 reads SGHRS; CDR2 reads YFSETQ. Researchers report immunoSEQ v3.0 was run at survey level. Sequencing set out to capture about 40,000-50,000 T-cell genomes per sample. Here immunoSEQ multiplex PCR was the method, and the copy in TCRdb shows in-frame clones only, minus some. Of roughly 20,000 clones listed, around nine tenths are singletons. The data derive from a study of long-term antiretroviral therapy in people with HIV. Study-level points and caveats: After ART, diversity increased yet remained lower than transplant donor controls. Drawn between the mid-2000s and the late 2010s, the blood was possibly obtained under older ART regimens.

Treatment locations for all participants with HIV were in the United States. This sequence was found in a man between 35 and 55 years old with HIV. This material consisted of unsorted PBMCs, taken 0.5 years after starting antiretroviral therapy. The genes are TRBV5-1 and TRBJ1-1; D possibly corresponds to TRBD1 (5 bases). The CDR3 DNA is TGCGCCAGCCGAGGGGCGACTTCGAACACTGAAGCTTTCTTT. Translating gives CASRGATSNTEAFF.